This T cell receptor beta chain originates from a study of read filtering for tumor transcriptome and immune sequencing. Study details: Transcriptome libraries were built from DNase-treated RNA.

This clonotype came up many times. CDR1 SEHNR and CDR2 FQNEAQ come from the germline V gene (reference sequence). Trimming cost V 7 bases and J 5 bases, with 18 bases left between them. CDR3 length: 14 amino acids. Molecular barcoded adaptors covering alpha/delta and beta/gamma chains were used on around 370 ng RNA. One entry per CDR3 protein, called by TCRdb with MiXCR from the reads. The sample lists 37,000 or so distinct CDR3 sequences; about 13% were seen once. The sequencing sample was made of a population of CD138-negative cells sorted from bone marrow. The clonotype comes from a donor aged 40 or older with multiple myeloma. The chain combines TRBV7-9 with TRBJ2-7, with D uncertain. The CDR3 DNA reads TGTGCCAGCACCTACCTAGAAGTAGGGAACGAGCAGTACTTC. Encoded protein: CASTYLEVGNEQYF.